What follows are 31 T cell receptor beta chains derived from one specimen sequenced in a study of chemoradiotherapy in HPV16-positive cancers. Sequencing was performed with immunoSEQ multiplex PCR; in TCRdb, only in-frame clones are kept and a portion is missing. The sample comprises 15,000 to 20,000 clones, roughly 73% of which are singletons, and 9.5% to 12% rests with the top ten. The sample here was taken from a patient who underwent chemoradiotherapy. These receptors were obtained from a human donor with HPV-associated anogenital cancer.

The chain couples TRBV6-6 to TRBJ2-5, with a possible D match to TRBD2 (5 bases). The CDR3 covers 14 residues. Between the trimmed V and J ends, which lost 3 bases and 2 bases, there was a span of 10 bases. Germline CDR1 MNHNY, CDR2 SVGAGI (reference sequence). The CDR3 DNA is TGTGCCAGCAGTTATCTAGCAGTACAAGAGACCCAGTACTTC. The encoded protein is CASSYLAVQETQYF.

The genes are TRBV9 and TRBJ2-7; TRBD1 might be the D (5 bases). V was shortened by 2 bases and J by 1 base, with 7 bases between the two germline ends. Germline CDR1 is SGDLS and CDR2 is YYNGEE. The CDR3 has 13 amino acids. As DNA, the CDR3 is TGTGCCAGCAGCGTCGACAGTTCCTACGAGCAGTACTTC. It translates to CASSVDSSYEQYF.

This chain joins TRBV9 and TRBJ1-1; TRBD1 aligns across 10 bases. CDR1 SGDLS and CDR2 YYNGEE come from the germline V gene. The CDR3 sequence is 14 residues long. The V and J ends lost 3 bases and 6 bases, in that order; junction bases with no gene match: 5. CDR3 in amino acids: CASSATGTGAEAFF. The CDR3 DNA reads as TGTGCCAGCAGCGCCACCGGGACAGGGGCTGAAGCTTTCTTT.

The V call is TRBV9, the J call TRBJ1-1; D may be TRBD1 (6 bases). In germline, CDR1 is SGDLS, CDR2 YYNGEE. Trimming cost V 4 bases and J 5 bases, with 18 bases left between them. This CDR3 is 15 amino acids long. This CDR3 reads CASSFLVGGRTEAFF. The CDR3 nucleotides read TGTGCCAGCAGCTTCCTTGTCGGGGGGCGTACTGAAGCTTTCTTT. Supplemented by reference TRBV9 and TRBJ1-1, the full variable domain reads DSGVTQTPKHLITATGQRVTLRCSPRSGDLSVYWYQQSLDQGLQFLIQYYNGEERAKGNILERFSAQQFPDLHSELNLSSLELGDSALYFCASSFLVGGRTEAFFGQGTRLTVV.

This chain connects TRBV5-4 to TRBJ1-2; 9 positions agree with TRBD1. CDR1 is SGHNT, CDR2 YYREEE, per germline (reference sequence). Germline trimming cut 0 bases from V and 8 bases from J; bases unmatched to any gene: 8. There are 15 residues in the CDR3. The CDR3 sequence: CASSLAGTGSRGYTF. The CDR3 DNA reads TGTGCCAGCAGCTTGGCCGGGACAGGGTCTAGGGGCTACACCTTC.

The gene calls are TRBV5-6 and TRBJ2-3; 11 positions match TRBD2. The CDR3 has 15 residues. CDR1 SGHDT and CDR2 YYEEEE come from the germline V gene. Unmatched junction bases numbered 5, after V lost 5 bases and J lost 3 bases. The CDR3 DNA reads TGTGCCAGCAGATTAGCGGGGGGGCGAACAGATACGCAGTATTTT. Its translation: CASRLAGGRTDTQYF.

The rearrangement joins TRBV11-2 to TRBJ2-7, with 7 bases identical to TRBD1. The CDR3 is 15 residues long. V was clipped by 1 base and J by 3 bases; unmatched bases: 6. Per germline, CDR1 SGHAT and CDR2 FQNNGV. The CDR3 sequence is CASSLGQGYIYEQYF. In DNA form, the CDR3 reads TGTGCCAGCAGCTTAGGACAGGGTTACATCTACGAGCAGTACTTC.

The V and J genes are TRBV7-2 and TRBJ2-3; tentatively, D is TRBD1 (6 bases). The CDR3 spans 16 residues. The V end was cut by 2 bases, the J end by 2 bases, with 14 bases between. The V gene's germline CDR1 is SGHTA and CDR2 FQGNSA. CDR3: CASSLQTGLITDTQYF. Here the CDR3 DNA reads TGTGCCAGCAGCTTACAAACAGGGCTGATCACAGATACGCAGTATTTT.

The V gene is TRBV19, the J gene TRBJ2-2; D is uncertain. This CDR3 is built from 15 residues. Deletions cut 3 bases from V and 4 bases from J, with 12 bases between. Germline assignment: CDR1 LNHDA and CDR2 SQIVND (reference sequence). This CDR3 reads CASSIQVSGTGELFF. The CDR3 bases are TGTGCCAGTAGTATCCAGGTCTCGGGCACCGGGGAGCTGTTTTTT.

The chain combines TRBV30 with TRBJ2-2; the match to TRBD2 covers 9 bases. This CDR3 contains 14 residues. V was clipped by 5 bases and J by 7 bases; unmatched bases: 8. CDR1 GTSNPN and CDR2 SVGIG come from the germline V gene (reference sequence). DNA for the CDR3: TGTGCCTGGCTGACTAGCGGAAGGGTCGGGGAGCTGTTTTTT. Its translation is CAWLTSGRVGELFF.

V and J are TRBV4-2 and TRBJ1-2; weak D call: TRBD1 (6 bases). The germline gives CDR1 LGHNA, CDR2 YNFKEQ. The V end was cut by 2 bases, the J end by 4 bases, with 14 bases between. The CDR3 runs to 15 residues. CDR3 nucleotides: TGTGCCAGCAGCCAACCAGGGGAGGGTAGCTATGGCTACACCTTC. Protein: CASSQPGEGSYGYTF.

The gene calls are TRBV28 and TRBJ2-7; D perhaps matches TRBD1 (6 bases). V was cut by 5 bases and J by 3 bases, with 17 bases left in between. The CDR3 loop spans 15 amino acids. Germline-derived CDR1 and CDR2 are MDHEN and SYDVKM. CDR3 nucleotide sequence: TGTGCCAGCAGTGAGCCGGGACAAAGAGTCTACGAGCAGTACTTC. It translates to CASSEPGQRVYEQYF.

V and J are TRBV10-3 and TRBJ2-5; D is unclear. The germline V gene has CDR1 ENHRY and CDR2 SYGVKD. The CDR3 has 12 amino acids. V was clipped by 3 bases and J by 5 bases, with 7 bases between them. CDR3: CAISELKETQYF. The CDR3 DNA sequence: TGTGCCATCAGTGAACTGAAGGAGACCCAGTACTTC.

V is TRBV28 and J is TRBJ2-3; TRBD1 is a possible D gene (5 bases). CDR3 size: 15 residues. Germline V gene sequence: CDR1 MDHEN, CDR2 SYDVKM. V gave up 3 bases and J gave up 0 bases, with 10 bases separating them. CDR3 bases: TGTGCCAGCAGTTTTTTTCAGGGTAGCACAGATACGCAGTATTTT. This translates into CASSFFQGSTDTQYF.

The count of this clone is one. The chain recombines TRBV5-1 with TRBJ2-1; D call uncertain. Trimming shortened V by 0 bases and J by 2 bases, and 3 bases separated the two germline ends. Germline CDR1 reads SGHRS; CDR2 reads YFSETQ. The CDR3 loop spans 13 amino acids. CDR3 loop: CASSLGAYNEQFF. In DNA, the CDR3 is TGCGCCAGCAGCTTGGGGGCCTACAATGAGCAGTTCTTC.

CDR3 sequence (DNA): TGTGCCAGCAGCTTCGGCCCCCCGGGACTAGCGATCGAGCAGTACTTC. The encoded protein is CASSFGPPGLAIEQYF. The gene calls are TRBV5-6 and TRBJ2-7, with TRBD2 identical over 10 bases. The V segment lost 2 bases and the J segment 6 bases; nucleotides outside the gene matches: 11. In germline, CDR1 is SGHDT, CDR2 YYEEEE. This CDR3 comprises 16 residues.

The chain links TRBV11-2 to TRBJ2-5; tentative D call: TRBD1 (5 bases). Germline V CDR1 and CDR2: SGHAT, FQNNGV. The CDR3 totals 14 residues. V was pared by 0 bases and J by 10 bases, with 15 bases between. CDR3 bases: TGTGCCAGCAGCTTAGATCTAGGGGCCAGCCTCCAGTACTTC. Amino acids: CASSLDLGASLQYF. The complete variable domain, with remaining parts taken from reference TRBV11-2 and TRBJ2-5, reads EAGVAQSPRYKIIEKRQSVAFWCNPISGHATLYWYQQILGQGPKLLIQFQNNGVVDDSQLPKDRFSAERLKGVDSTLKIQPAKLEDSAVYLCASSLDLGASLQYFGPGTRLLVL.

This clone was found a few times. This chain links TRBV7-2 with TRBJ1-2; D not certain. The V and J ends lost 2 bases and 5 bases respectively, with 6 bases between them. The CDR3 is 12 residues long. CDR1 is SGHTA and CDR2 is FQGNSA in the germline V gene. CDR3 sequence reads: CASSLSGYGYTF. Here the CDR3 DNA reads TGTGCCAGCAGCTTATCAGGTTATGGCTACACCTTC.

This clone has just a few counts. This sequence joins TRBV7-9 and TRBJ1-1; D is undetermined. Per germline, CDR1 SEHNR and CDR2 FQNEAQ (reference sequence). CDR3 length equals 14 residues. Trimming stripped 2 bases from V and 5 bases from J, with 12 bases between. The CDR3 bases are TGTGCCAGCAGCTTAAATTGGGTGGGAACTGAAGCTTTCTTT. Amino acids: CASSLNWVGTEAFF.

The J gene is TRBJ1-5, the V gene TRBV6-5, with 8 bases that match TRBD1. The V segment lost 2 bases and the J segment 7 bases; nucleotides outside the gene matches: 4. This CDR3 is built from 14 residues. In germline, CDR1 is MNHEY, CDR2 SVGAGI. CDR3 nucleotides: TGTGCCAGCAGTTACCGGACAGGGCGCCAGCCCCAGCATTTT. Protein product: CASSYRTGRQPQHF.

The CDR3 DNA reads as TGTGCCAGCAGCTCTCCGGGCACTGAAGCTTTCTTT. Translated, it gives CASSSPGTEAFF. The chain recombines TRBV7-2 with TRBJ1-1; D unclear. Trimming took off 4 bases at V and 4 bases at J, with 7 bases between the two ends. Germline-derived CDR1 and CDR2 are SGHTA and FQGNSA. The CDR3 is 12 residues long.

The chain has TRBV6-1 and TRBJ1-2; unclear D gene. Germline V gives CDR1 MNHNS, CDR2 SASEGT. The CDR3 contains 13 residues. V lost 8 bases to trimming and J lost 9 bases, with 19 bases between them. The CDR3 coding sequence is TGTGCCAGCGGGATCACGAACGGCAAAAGCTACACCTTC. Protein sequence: CASGITNGKSYTF.

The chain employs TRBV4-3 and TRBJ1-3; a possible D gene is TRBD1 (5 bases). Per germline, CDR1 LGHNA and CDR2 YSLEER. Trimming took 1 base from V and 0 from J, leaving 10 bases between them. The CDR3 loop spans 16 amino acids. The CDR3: CASSQGGAGSGNTIYF. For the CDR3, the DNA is TGCGCCAGCAGCCAAGGGGGCGCCGGCTCTGGAAACACCATATATTTT.

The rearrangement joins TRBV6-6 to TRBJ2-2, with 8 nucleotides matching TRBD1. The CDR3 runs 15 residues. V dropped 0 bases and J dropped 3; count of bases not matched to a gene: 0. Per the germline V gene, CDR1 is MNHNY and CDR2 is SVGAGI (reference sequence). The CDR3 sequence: CASSYSGQDTGELFF. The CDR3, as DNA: TGTGCCAGCAGTTACTCGGGACAGGACACCGGGGAGCTGTTTTTT.

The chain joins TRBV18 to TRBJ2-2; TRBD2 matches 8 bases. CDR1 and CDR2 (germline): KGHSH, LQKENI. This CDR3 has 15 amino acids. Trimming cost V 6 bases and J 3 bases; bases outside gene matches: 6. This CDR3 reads CASSPGLADTGELFF. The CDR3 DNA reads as TGTGCCAGCTCCCCCGGACTAGCCGACACCGGGGAGCTGTTTTTT.

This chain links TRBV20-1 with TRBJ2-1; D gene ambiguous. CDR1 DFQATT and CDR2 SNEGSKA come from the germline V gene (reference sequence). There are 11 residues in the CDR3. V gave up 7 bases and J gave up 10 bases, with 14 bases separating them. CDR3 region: CSGGRPPEQFF. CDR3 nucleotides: TGCAGTGGCGGAAGGCCACCGGAGCAGTTCTTC.

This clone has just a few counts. CDR3 sequence (DNA): TGTGCCTGGAGCCCAGAGGGAGATCAGCCCCAGCATTTT. The encoded protein is CAWSPEGDQPQHF. V is TRBV30 and J is TRBJ1-5; no reliable D call. Per the germline V gene, CDR1 is GTSNPN and CDR2 is SVGIG (reference sequence). The CDR3 totals 13 residues. V was clipped by 3 bases and J by 5 bases, with 11 bases between them.

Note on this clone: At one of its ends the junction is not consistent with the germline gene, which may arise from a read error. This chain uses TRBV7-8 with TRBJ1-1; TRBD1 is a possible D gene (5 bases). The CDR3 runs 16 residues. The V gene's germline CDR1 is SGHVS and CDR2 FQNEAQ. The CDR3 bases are TGTGCCAGCAGCGTAGCCAGGGAAAGGATGAACACTGAAGCTTTCTTT. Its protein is CASSVARERMNTEAFF.

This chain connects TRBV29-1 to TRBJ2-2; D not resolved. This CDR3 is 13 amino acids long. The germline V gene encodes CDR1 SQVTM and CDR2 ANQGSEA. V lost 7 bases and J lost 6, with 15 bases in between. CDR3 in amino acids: CSASTRWPGELFF. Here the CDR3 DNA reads TGCAGCGCCTCGACACGGTGGCCCGGGGAGCTGTTTTTT.

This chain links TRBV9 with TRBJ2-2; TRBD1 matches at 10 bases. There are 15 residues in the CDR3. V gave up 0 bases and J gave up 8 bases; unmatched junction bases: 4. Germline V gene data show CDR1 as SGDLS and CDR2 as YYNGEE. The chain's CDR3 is CASSVETGGSGELFF. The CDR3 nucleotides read TGTGCCAGCAGCGTAGAGACAGGGGGCTCGGGGGAGCTGTTTTTT. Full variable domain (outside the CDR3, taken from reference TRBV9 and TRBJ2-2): DSGVTQTPKHLITATGQRVTLRCSPRSGDLSVYWYQQSLDQGLQFLIQYYNGEERAKGNILERFSAQQFPDLHSELNLSSLELGDSALYFCASSVETGGSGELFFGEGSRLTVL.

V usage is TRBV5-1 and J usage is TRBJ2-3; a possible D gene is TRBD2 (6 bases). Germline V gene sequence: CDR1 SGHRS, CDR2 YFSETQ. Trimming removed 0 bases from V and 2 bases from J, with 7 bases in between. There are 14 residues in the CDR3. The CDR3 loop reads CASSLGTTTDTQYF. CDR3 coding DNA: TGCGCCAGCAGCTTGGGGACTACCACAGATACGCAGTATTTT.